Included here is one TCR beta chain sequence, with context. The sample comes from a study of blood T cell repertoires in COVID-19. Study at large: T cells, B-cell-depleted T cells, or PBMCs provided the cDNA or gDNA that served as material.

The CDR3 spans 19 residues. J lost 7 bases, V lost 3 bases, and 16 bases had no gene match. Germline CDR1 SGHVS, CDR2 FQNEAQ. Original methodology: Amplification from reference gene primers served as the basis for estimated nucleated cell counts. Libraries were prepared by immunoSEQ multiplex PCR; TCRdb keeps only in-frame clonotypes and omits some of them. V, J and clone size derive from that table, while D and trimming were established from the DNA sequence. The sample consists of around 130,000 clones, approximately 86% of them appearing once. The clonotype originates from a human donor in a cohort sampled during active COVID-19. Sequencing was carried out using peripheral blood. The chain has TRBV7-8 and TRBJ2-2, with 11 bases identical to TRBD2. The CDR3 loop reads CASSFPSVVAGGPSGELFF. Written as DNA, the CDR3 is TGTGCCAGCAGCTTCCCCTCGGTGGTAGCGGGAGGGCCGAGCGGGGAGCTGTTTTTT.